This T cell receptor (beta chain) was documented in a study of blood T cell repertoires in COVID-19. As for the study in general: From T cells, B-cell-depleted T cells, or PBMCs came the material, which was cDNA or gDNA.

The CDR3 sequence is 13 residues long. Germline CDR1 SGHRS, CDR2 YFSETQ. Trimming took off 4 bases at V and 3 bases at J, with 10 bases between the two ends. Per the authors' pipeline: Counts of nucleated cells, estimated from reference gene primer amplification, were obtained. Profiled with immunoSEQ multiplex PCR; TCRdb holds only in-frame clones, not every one. That table gives V, J and clone size, and the DNA gave D and trimming. Seen here are 200,000 to 250,000 clones, around 91% observed once, and the top ten hold more than 12%. In its sample, this clone was seen once. Contact with a PCR-confirmed or clinician-diagnosed COVID-19 case occurred within 2 weeks of entry.

This TCR was recovered from a man aged 25-45 years who had been exposed to COVID-19. The sequenced material came from PBMCs or T cells enriched from blood (not recorded which). The chain has TRBV5-1 and TRBJ1-2; D might be TRBD1 (6 bases). CDR3 nucleotide sequence: TGCGCCAGCAGCATAGGGGGAGACTATGGCTACACCTTC. It yields the protein CASSIGGDYGYTF.